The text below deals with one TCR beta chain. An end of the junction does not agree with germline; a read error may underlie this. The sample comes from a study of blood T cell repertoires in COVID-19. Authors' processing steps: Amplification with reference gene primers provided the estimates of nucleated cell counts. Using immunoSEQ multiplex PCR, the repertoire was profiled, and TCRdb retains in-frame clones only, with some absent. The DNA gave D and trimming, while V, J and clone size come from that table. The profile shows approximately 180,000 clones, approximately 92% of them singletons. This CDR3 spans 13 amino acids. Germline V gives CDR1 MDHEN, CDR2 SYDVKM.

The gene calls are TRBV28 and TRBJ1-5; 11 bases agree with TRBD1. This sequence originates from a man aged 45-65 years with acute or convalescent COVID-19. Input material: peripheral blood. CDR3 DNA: TGTGCCAGCAATTTGCAGACCGGACAGGGGGCTATTTTT. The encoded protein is CASNLQTGQGAIF.